A selection of T cell receptor beta chains follows, all from one sample in a study of blood T cell repertoires in COVID-19. TCRdb's copy holds only in-frame clones and misses some; the assay was immunoSEQ multiplex PCR. Here the sample spans about 170,000 clones, around 84% being singletons. Material for sequencing was peripheral blood. These receptors came from a woman aged 70 to 79 with COVID-19, enrolled during active disease. CDR3s include the opening cysteine and the closing phenylalanine or tryptophan.

CDR3 length: 15; J gene: TRBJ2-5; V gene: TRBV19; CDR3 protein: CASWREGAHQETQYF
CDR3 length: 13; J gene: TRBJ1-6; V gene: TRBV30; CDR3 protein: CAWSGQGISPLHF
CDR3 length: 16; J gene: TRBJ1-5; V gene: TRBV30; CDR3 protein: CAWSATTGGGNQPQHF
CDR3 length: 14; J gene: TRBJ2-1; V gene: TRBV2; CDR3 protein: CASRDRGPYNEQFF
CDR3 length: 16; J gene: TRBJ2-2; V gene: TRBV28; CDR3 protein: CASRVSGGWNTGELFF
CDR3 length: 13; J gene: TRBJ2-1; V gene: TRBV3-1/TRBV3-2; CDR3 protein: CASSQMTSGEQFF
CDR3 length: 15; J gene: TRBJ2-2; V gene: TRBV28; CDR3 protein: CASRGGRGLAGELFF
CDR3 length: 13; J gene: TRBJ1-1; V gene: TRBV5-3; CDR3 protein: CARSLEADTEAFF
CDR3 length: 16; J gene: TRBJ2-5; V gene: TRBV7-9; CDR3 protein: CASSRSLLAGIETQYF
CDR3 length: 15; J gene: TRBJ2-3; V gene: TRBV28; CDR3 protein: CASRRGQGFGDTQYF
CDR3 length: 13; J gene: TRBJ1-1; V gene: TRBV28; CDR3 protein: CASRPTGEPEAFF
CDR3 length: 13; J gene: TRBJ1-3; V gene: TRBV30; CDR3 protein: CAWGTDSGNTIYF